The entry below describes one T cell receptor (beta chain). Original handling: Nucleated cell counts were estimated from reference gene primer amplification. TCRdb keeps only in-frame clones here, not all; method: immunoSEQ multiplex PCR. Clonal size and the V and J genes are those of that table, whereas D and trimming came from the DNA. The sample includes about 260,000 clones, roughly 86% seen only once; the top ten take 0.7%. The data derive from a study of blood T cell repertoires in COVID-19. Whole-study context: Both acute and convalescent COVID-19 samples were obtained from the United States, Italy and Spain. Sample material is recorded as cDNA or gDNA derived from T cells, B-cell-depleted T cells, or PBMCs.

The clonotype was recovered from a human donor in a cohort sampled during active COVID-19. The sample was peripheral blood.

CDR3 DNA sequence: TGCGCCAGCAGCCAAAATAGCGGGGTAGGGTACGAGCAGTACTTC. Its translation: CASSQNSGVGYEQYF. The chain uses TRBV4-3 and TRBJ2-7, with 8 bases identical to TRBD2. Trimming cost V 2 bases and J 4 bases; bases outside gene matches: 7. Per the germline V gene, CDR1 is LGHNA and CDR2 is YSLEER. The CDR3 contains 15 residues.